These 31 T cell receptor beta chains were all obtained from the same sample, sequenced in a study of T-cell memory formation after mild COVID-19. TCRdb reprocessed the 5' RACE reads with MiXCR, giving one entry per CDR3 protein. The sample yields under 250,000 distinct CDR3 sequences, 9.4% seen once. The sample consisted of PBMCs or a T cell subset sorted from them (not recorded which). These receptors all come from a man between 18 and 35 years old who had mild COVID-19 (a few samples of this study predate the infection). Cell type and time point are not known.

This clonotype was seen more than once but under ten times. The chain is built from TRBV20-1 and TRBJ1-4; the D gene is possibly TRBD1 (5 bases). The CDR3 contains 14 residues. Germline V gene sequence: CDR1 DFQATT, CDR2 SNEGSKA (reference sequence). The CDR3 bases are TGCAGCCCCGCTAAACAGGCAACTAATGAAAAACTGTTTTTT. Translating gives CSPAKQATNEKLFF.

This CDR3 is CAISRRGGEEKLFF. As DNA, the CDR3 is TGTGCCATCAGCCGGCGCGGAGGGGAGGAAAAACTGTTTTTT. J is TRBJ1-4 and V is TRBV10-3; TRBD1 is a possible D gene (5 bases). Germline CDR1 is ENHRY and CDR2 is SYGVKD. This CDR3 spans 14 amino acids. Trimming stripped 6 bases from V and 8 bases from J, with 16 bases between.

This chain links TRBV7-9 with TRBJ2-7; 7 nucleotides match TRBD1. CDR1 and CDR2 (germline): SEHNR, FQNEAQ (reference sequence). The J segment lost 5 bases and the V segment lost 4 bases, leaving 2 bases of the junction unmatched. The CDR3 extends over 12 amino acids. Here the CDR3 reads CASSSTGDEQYF. Written as DNA, the CDR3 is TGTGCCAGCAGCTCAACAGGGGACGAGCAGTACTTC. The full variable domain, rest sourced from reference TRBV7-9 and TRBJ2-7, is DTGVSQNPRHKITKRGQNVTFRCDPISEHNRLYWYRQTLGQGPEFLTYFQNEAQLEKSRLLSDRFSAERPKGSFSTLEIQRTEQGDSAMYLCASSSTGDEQYFGPGTRLTVT.

This chain connects TRBV30 to TRBJ1-1; possible D gene TRBD1, 5 bases. V lost 2 bases to trimming and J lost 5 bases, with 12 bases between them. The germline V gene encodes CDR1 GTSNPN and CDR2 SVGIG (reference sequence). The CDR3 loop spans 13 amino acids. The CDR3 region is CAWSKPGGTEAFF. The CDR3 coding sequence is TGTGCCTGGAGTAAGCCGGGGGGAACTGAAGCTTTCTTT.

The chain uses TRBV29-1 and TRBJ1-1; 7 nucleotides match TRBD1. The CDR3 covers 13 residues. V gave up 7 bases and J gave up 1 base; unmatched junction bases: 6. CDR1 SQVTM and CDR2 ANQGSEA come from the germline V gene. The CDR3 coding sequence is TGCAGCGGGGAGGGACAGAGGAACACTGAAGCTTTCTTT. Amino acids: CSGEGQRNTEAFF.

The chain has TRBV20-1 and TRBJ1-4, with TRBD1 matching over 9 bases. The CDR3 has 13 residues. V dropped 4 bases and J dropped 8; count of bases not matched to a gene: 5. CDR1 and CDR2 (germline): DFQATT, SNEGSKA (reference sequence). CDR3 DNA sequence: TGCAGTGCTACGGACAGGGGACAGGAAAAACTGTTTTTT. It encodes CSATDRGQEKLFF.

This clonotype has a handful of counts. The gene calls are TRBV12-3 or TRBV12-4 and TRBJ1-2; D is unclear. The CDR3 spans 14 residues. Trimming removed 6 bases from V and 4 bases from J, with 15 bases in between. The CDR3 protein is CASSLSDGPYGYTF. The DNA of the CDR3 is TGTGCCAGCAGCCTATCGGACGGACCCTATGGCTACACCTTC.

In this sample, this clonotype turned up a few times. This chain uses TRBV21-1 with TRBJ1-1. TRBV21-1 is given as a pseudogene. This CDR3 is built from 17 residues. The CDR3 bases are TGTGCCAGCAGCGTTCAGGAAAACCGGGGGAGGGACACTGAAGCTTTCTTT. Translated: CASSVQENRGRDTEAFF.

The chain employs TRBV28 and TRBJ2-1; no reliable D call. Germline CDR1 is MDHEN and CDR2 is SYDVKM. Trimming pared 6 bases from V and 8 bases from J, leaving 8 bases between. The CDR3 spans 11 residues. CDR3 amino acids: CASRFRDEQFF. The DNA of the CDR3 is TGTGCCAGCAGGTTTCGGGATGAGCAGTTCTTC.

This clonotype was counted between two and nine times. The junction shows a germline mismatch at one end, possibly a read error. This chain connects TRBV12-3 or TRBV12-4 to TRBJ2-1, with unresolved D. The CDR3 is made up of 15 amino acids. The CDR3 is CASSLFEGPYIEQFF. In DNA, the CDR3 is TGTGCCAGCAGTTTATTCGAAGGACCTTACATTGAGCAGTTCTTC.

The chain recombines TRBV4-1 with TRBJ1-2; D is undetermined. This CDR3 spans 17 amino acids. V gave up 2 bases and J gave up 3 bases, with 19 bases separating them. CDR1 MGHRA and CDR2 YSYEKL come from the germline V gene. CDR3 sequence (DNA): TGCGCCAGCAGCCAAACCAGTGGCGAAGTAATTTACTATGGCTACACCTTC. It specifies CASSQTSGEVIYYGYTF.

Only a few counts were recorded for this clonotype. This sequence joins TRBV20-1 and TRBJ2-3, with 12 bases lining up with TRBD2. The V segment lost 3 bases and the J segment 2 bases; nucleotides outside the gene matches: 3. The CDR3 has 15 amino acids. The V gene's germline CDR1 is DFQATT and CDR2 SNEGSKA (reference sequence). In DNA form, the CDR3 reads TGCAGTGCTAGTCCTAGCGGGGGGGTCACAGATACGCAGTATTTT. Translating gives CSASPSGGVTDTQYF.

This clonotype appeared a few times. The chain employs TRBV12-3 or TRBV12-4 and TRBJ2-2; perhaps TRBD1 as D (6 bases). CDR3 length equals 16 residues. V lost 4 bases to trimming and J lost 0 bases, with 12 bases between them. The CDR3 is CASSSYRASNTGELFF. The CDR3 DNA follows: TGTGCCAGCAGTTCATACAGGGCATCGAACACCGGGGAGCTGTTTTTT.

The CDR3 coding sequence is TGTGCCAGCAGTGATATGGGCGGGCACTACGAGCAGTACTTC. Its protein is CASSDMGGHYEQYF. This chain connects TRBV25-1 to TRBJ2-7, with a possible D match to TRBD2 (5 bases). The CDR3 covers 14 residues. CDR1 is MGHDK and CDR2 is SYGVNS in the germline V gene. V was clipped by 3 bases and J by 3 bases, with 12 bases between them.

This clonotype was detected a few times. The CDR3 DNA follows: TGTGCCAGCAGTCAGTTCGGACCGTACAATGAGCAGTTCTTC. This translates into CASSQFGPYNEQFF. The chain joins TRBV7-2 to TRBJ2-1; D is unclear. This CDR3 is built from 14 residues. CDR1 is SGHTA and CDR2 is FQGNSA in the germline V gene. V lost 6 bases and J 4 bases, leaving 13 bases between the germline ends.

This clonotype was detected many times. CDR3 sequence: CASSLVSSYNEQFF. The CDR3 DNA reads TGTGCCAGCAGTTTAGTAAGCTCCTACAATGAGCAGTTCTTC. This rearrangement joins TRBV12-3 or TRBV12-4 to TRBJ2-1; D is undetermined. V lost 1 base and J lost 0, with 4 bases in between. This CDR3 is 14 amino acids long.

This sequence joins TRBV5-1 and TRBJ2-2; 7 bases fit TRBD1. After removal of 2 bases from V and 1 base from J, the junction contained 2 bases not matched to a gene. CDR1 and CDR2 (germline): SGHRS, YFSETQ. This CDR3 has 15 amino acids. The CDR3 sequence is CASSLRTGNTGELFF. DNA of the CDR3: TGCGCCAGCAGCTTAAGGACAGGGAACACCGGGGAGCTGTTTTTT.

This clonotype was observed many times. The gene calls are TRBV11-1 and TRBJ2-3; 8 positions match TRBD1. CDR1 and CDR2 from the germline V gene are SGHAT and FQDESV (reference sequence). The length of the CDR3 is 15 residues. With 3 bases clipped from V and 0 bases from J, the junction kept 2 bases outside the gene matches. The CDR3 bases are TGTGCCAGCAGCTTCAGGGGGCGTAGCACAGATACGCAGTATTTT. It specifies CASSFRGRSTDTQYF.

This clonotype was detected only a few times. The V call is TRBV7-2, the J call TRBJ1-1, with 7 bases aligning to TRBD1. Germline V gives CDR1 SGHTA, CDR2 FQGNSA. The V and J ends lost 5 bases and 6 bases, in that order; junction bases with no gene match: 12. The CDR3 is made up of 15 amino acids. This chain's CDR3 is CASSPTSTGSAEAFF. The CDR3 coding sequence is TGTGCCAGCAGCCCGACTTCGACAGGGAGTGCTGAAGCTTTCTTT.

This chain connects TRBV6-5 to TRBJ1-2; 10 nucleotides align to TRBD1. Per germline, CDR1 MNHEY and CDR2 SVGAGI. This CDR3 spans 15 amino acids. V lost 0 bases, J lost 7 bases, and 5 bases stayed unmatched. CDR3 DNA: TGTGCCAGCAGTTACTCGGGACAGGGGAAGGCTGGCTACACCTTC. Encoded protein: CASSYSGQGKAGYTF.

This chain links TRBV10-3 with TRBJ2-1, with D maybe TRBD2 (6 bases). The CDR3 extends over 14 amino acids. Trimming left V 6 bases short and J 6 bases short, with 15 bases between. CDR1 is ENHRY, CDR2 SYGVKD, per germline. The CDR3 here is CAIRNHGGSNEQFF. CDR3 nucleotides: TGTGCCATCAGAAATCACGGAGGGAGCAATGAGCAGTTCTTC.

A few counts support this clonotype. The genes are TRBV5-1 and TRBJ2-5, with TRBD2 matching over 9 bases. The junction had 9 bases not matched to a gene; V was cut back by 1 base and J by 5 bases. Germline CDR1 reads SGHRS; CDR2 reads YFSETQ. This CDR3 is 16 amino acids long. The CDR3 is CASSLQERGVIETQYF. Written as DNA, the CDR3 is TGCGCCAGCAGCTTGCAGGAGCGGGGGGTCATCGAGACCCAGTACTTC.

This rearrangement joins TRBV7-2 to TRBJ1-2; the D is unclear. The CDR3 sequence is 12 residues long. Germline V gene lookup returns CDR1 SGHTA and CDR2 FQGNSA. Between the trimmed V and J ends, which lost 2 bases and 3 bases, there was a span of 4 bases. The CDR3 DNA reads TGTGCCAGCAGCTTAAGGCACTATGGCTACACCTTC. Translation gives CASSLRHYGYTF.

The chain recombines TRBV4-2 with TRBJ2-3; TRBD1 agrees at 8 bases. J was trimmed by 3 bases and V by 4 bases; bases with no gene match: 6. Germline loops: CDR1 LGHNA, CDR2 YNFKEQ. There are 15 residues in the CDR3. DNA of the CDR3: TGTGCCAGCAGCCCGAGACAGGGGAGGACAGATACGCAGTATTTT. Protein product: CASSPRQGRTDTQYF.

The genes are TRBV20-1 and TRBJ2-7; D call uncertain. This CDR3 contains 13 residues. Germline CDR1 and CDR2: DFQATT and SNEGSKA (reference sequence). Trimming took 0 bases from V and 3 from J, leaving 9 bases between them. The CDR3 DNA follows: TGCAGTGCTAGAGATCCCAGCAGCTACGAGCAGTACGTC. The encoded protein is CSARDPSSYEQYV.

This clonotype has more than one count but fewer than ten. The rearrangement links TRBV29-1 to TRBJ2-7; 9 nucleotides agree with TRBD2. The CDR3 is 15 residues long. Germline CDR1 reads SQVTM; CDR2 reads ANQGSEA. Trimming took 3 bases from V and 4 from J; bases not matched to a gene: 10. The CDR3 spells CSVEFNSGGEYEQYF. CDR3 bases: TGCAGCGTTGAGTTCAATAGCGGGGGAGAATACGAGCAGTACTTC.

CDR3 nucleotide sequence: TGTGCCAGCGGCCAGAGCAATCAGCCCCAGCATTTT. It is translated as CASGQSNQPQHF. The chain carries TRBV12-3 or TRBV12-4 and TRBJ1-5; the D is unclear. The CDR3 is made up of 12 amino acids. V was pared by 8 bases and J by 1 base, with 6 bases between.

V gene TRBV6-5 combines with J gene TRBJ2-7; 10 bases are shared with TRBD1. V lost 7 bases, J lost 8 bases, and 11 bases stayed unmatched. The germline V gene encodes CDR1 MNHEY and CDR2 SVGAGI. The CDR3 extends over 14 amino acids. The CDR3 sequence: CASTQGQGLRKQYF. The CDR3 bases are TGTGCCAGCACCCAGGGACAGGGGCTCCGAAAGCAGTACTTC.

This clonotype has a handful of counts. This chain uses TRBV7-9 with TRBJ2-7, with D perhaps TRBD1 or TRBD2 (5 bases each). The CDR3 is 12 residues long. Germline V gene lookup returns CDR1 SEHNR and CDR2 FQNEAQ (reference sequence). V dropped 4 bases and J dropped 4 bases, with 8 bases sitting between them. The CDR3 loop is CASSSGAYEQYF. Here the CDR3 DNA reads TGTGCCAGCAGCTCCGGGGCTTACGAGCAGTACTTC.

The chain couples TRBV4-3 to TRBJ1-1; unclear D gene. The CDR3 extends over 15 amino acids. The germline V gene has CDR1 LGHNA and CDR2 YSLEER. Trimming left V 1 base short and J 0 bases short, with 9 bases between. The CDR3 nucleotides read TGCGCCAGCAGCCAAGGGCTCCAGCTGAACACTGAAGCTTTCTTT. It is translated as CASSQGLQLNTEAFF.

This clonotype turned up a few times. V gene TRBV7-9 combines with J gene TRBJ1-2, with D tentatively TRBD1 (6 bases). CDR1 SEHNR and CDR2 FQNEAQ come from the germline V gene (reference sequence). Trimming left V 1 base short and J 6 bases short, with 12 bases between. CDR3 length: 14 residues. CDR3 nucleotide sequence: TGTGCCAGCAGCTTAGAAGGGGGGAGGAATGGCTACACCTTC. This encodes CASSLEGGRNGYTF.